What follows is one T cell receptor beta chain and its context. The sample comes from a study of blood T cell repertoires in COVID-19. The overall study: COVID-19 samples collected from the United States, Italy and Spain covered acute and convalescent phases.

The CDR3 sequence is 14 residues long. Germline CDR1 is SGHAT and CDR2 is FQNNGV. Trimming pared 3 bases from V and 10 bases from J, leaving 13 bases between. As processed by the authors: For nucleated cells, counts were estimated from reference gene primer amplification. The table came from immunoSEQ multiplex PCR; TCRdb's copy has only in-frame clones and leaves some out. Clone size and V and J calls were adopted from that table, with D and trimming inferred from the DNA. Here the sample spans roughly 380,000 clones, about 88% being singletons. This chain connects TRBV11-2 to TRBJ1-6, with a weak D call TRBD1 (6 bases). The sequenced material came from peripheral blood. The sequence was collected from a woman in her 40s with COVID-19, enrolled during active disease. In DNA form, the CDR3 reads TGTGCCAGCAGCTTTAGAGGGGGTGAGTCACCCCTCCACTTT. Translating gives CASSFRGGESPLHF.